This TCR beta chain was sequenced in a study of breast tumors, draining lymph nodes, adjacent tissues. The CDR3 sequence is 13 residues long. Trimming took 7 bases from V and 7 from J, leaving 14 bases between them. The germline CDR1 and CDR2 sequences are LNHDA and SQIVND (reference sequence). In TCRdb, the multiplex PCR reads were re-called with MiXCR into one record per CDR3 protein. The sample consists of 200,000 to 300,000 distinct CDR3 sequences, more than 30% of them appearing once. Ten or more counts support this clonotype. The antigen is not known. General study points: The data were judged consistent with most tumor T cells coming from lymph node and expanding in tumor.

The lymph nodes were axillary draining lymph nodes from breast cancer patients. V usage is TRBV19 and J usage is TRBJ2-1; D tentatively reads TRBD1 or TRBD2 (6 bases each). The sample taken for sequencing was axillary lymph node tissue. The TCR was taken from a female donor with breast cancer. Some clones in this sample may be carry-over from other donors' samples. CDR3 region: CASMGGPGNEQFF. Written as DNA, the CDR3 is TGTGCCAGTATGGGGGGCCCAGGGAATGAGCAGTTCTTC.